This T cell receptor (beta chain) was captured by sequencing in a study of cytomegalovirus exposure and HLA in healthy donors. 13 Jbeta primers and 60 Vbeta primers were used for the PCR. Assay: immunoSEQ multiplex PCR; the TCRdb copy retains only in-frame clones and omits some. The sample has approximately 110,000 clones. Germline V gene data show CDR1 as LNHDA and CDR2 as SQIVND (reference sequence). J lost 0 bases, V lost 5 bases, and 8 bases had no gene match. CDR3 length: 16 residues. This sequence was found in a man aged 40-49 years in good health and CMV-seronegative. The sample consisted of PBMCs. The genes are TRBV19 and TRBJ1-1; 8 nucleotides agree with TRBD1. The DNA for the CDR3 is TGTGCCAGTAGTCCGGACAGGGATGTCATGAACACTGAAGCTTTCTTT. As protein: CASSPDRDVMNTEAFF.